Below, one T cell receptor beta chain is given with its context. The data stem from a study of Ad26.COV2.S vaccination and SARS-CoV-2 variants. Sample treatment: roughly 18 received Ad26.COV2.S at low or high dose, single or two shots; roughly five received placebo; per-sample allocation not given. Repertoires come from day 63 after the first vaccine or placebo injection. Measured with immunoSEQ multiplex PCR; TCRdb has only the in-frame clones, and not every one. The repertoire holds nearly 400,000 clones, with about 91% as singletons. Source: peripheral blood, taken in a trial of Ad26.COV2.S vaccine versus placebo. The receptor was derived from a person aged 18-65 years who received the Ad26.COV2.S COVID-19 vaccine or a placebo.

CDR3 loop: CASRAGTGELFF. Written as DNA, the CDR3 is TGTGCCAGCAGGGCAGGGACCGGGGAGCTGTTTTTT. The V call is TRBV2, the J call TRBJ2-2, with a tentative D call TRBD1 (5 bases). The CDR3 is 12 residues long. Trimming took 6 bases from V and 5 from J, leaving 7 bases between them. Germline V gene lookup returns CDR1 SNHLY and CDR2 FYNNEI.